This entry features one T cell receptor (beta chain) sequence. Germline CDR1 and CDR2: SGHAT and FQDESV (reference sequence). V lost 2 bases and J lost 9; bases outside the gene matches: 11. The CDR3 consists of 15 residues. Sequenced by immunoSEQ multiplex PCR; TCRdb stores in-frame clones only, minus some. The sample lists around 97,000 clones, 86% occurring once. This entry comes from a study of OX40 agonist ivuxolimab in advanced cancers. This chain links TRBV11-1 with TRBJ2-5; 8 nucleotides line up with TRBD1. The sequencing used CD4+ or CD8+ T cells sorted from blood, collected in a trial of the OX40 agonist ivuxolimab. The TCR originated in an adult with an advanced solid tumor such as melanoma, head and neck, liver or kidney cancer. CDR3 loop: CASSLSPGGLGAQYF. Written as DNA, the CDR3 is TGTGCCAGCAGCTTATCTCCAGGGGGCTTAGGGGCCCAGTACTTC.